These T cell receptor beta chains were read from a single sample in a study of shared clonotypes between healthy human individuals. The method was immunoSEQ multiplex PCR; TCRdb's version includes in-frame clones alone and lacks a portion of them. The sample contains about 2.4 million clones, 85% to 95% of which appear only once. The sequenced sample was naive CD4+ T cells sorted from blood. All receptors come from a man younger than 35 in good health. Each CDR3 is given with its conserved first and last residue. A D gene is named only where the DNA matches it firmly.

CDR3aa: CASSAGQDLNNEQFF
CDR3nt: TGTGCCAGCAGCGCGGGACAGGATCTCAACAATGAGCAGTTCTTC
j_gene: TRBJ2-1
d_gene: TRBD1
v_gene: TRBV5-4

CDR3aa: CASSQEWTFYTGELFF
CDR3nt: TGTGCCAGCAGCCAGGAGTGGACATTTTACACCGGGGAGCTGTTTTTT
j_gene: TRBJ2-2
d_gene: -
v_gene: TRBV4-2

CDR3aa: CASRTGPPLEETQYF
CDR3nt: TGTGCCAGCAGGACAGGTCCTCCATTGGAAGAGACCCAGTACTTC
j_gene: TRBJ2-5
d_gene: -
v_gene: TRBV2

CDR3aa: CASSLSLAGGTDTQYF
CDR3nt: TGTGCCAGCAGTTTGTCCTTAGCGGGAGGGACAGATACGCAGTATTTT
j_gene: TRBJ2-3
d_gene: TRBD2
v_gene: TRBV2

CDR3aa: CASSLFRASNQPQHF
CDR3nt: TGTGCCAGCAGTTTATTCCGGGCTAGCAATCAGCCCCAGCATTTT
j_gene: TRBJ1-5
d_gene: -
v_gene: TRBV27

CDR3aa: CASSVESGAGTDTQYF
CDR3nt: TGTGCCAGCAGCGTCGAGTCGGGGGCGGGCACAGATACGCAGTATTTT
j_gene: TRBJ2-3
d_gene: -
v_gene: TRBV7-8

CDR3aa: CASSYSVRGRETQYF
CDR3nt: TGTGCCAGCAGTTACTCGGTCAGGGGTCGAGAGACCCAGTACTTC
j_gene: TRBJ2-5
d_gene: -
v_gene: TRBV6-5

CDR3aa: CASSTGQGNNQPQHF
CDR3nt: TGTGCCAGTAGTACCGGACAGGGTAACAATCAGCCCCAGCATTTT
j_gene: TRBJ1-5
d_gene: TRBD1
v_gene: TRBV19

CDR3aa: CASIEPGRQAFF
CDR3nt: TGCGCCAGCATTGAGCCGGGCCGCCAAGCTTTCTTT
j_gene: TRBJ1-1
d_gene: -
v_gene: TRBV5-1

CDR3aa: CASSLERYYEQYF
CDR3nt: TGCGCCAGCAGCTTGGAGCGGTACTACGAGCAGTACTTC
j_gene: TRBJ2-7
d_gene: -
v_gene: TRBV5-1

CDR3aa: CASSRSGANVLTF
CDR3nt: TGTGCCAGCAGTCGATCTGGGGCCAACGTCCTGACTTTC
j_gene: TRBJ2-6
d_gene: -
v_gene: TRBV28

CDR3aa: CAWSRDDYEQYF
CDR3nt: TGTGCCTGGAGTCGGGACGACTACGAGCAGTACTTC
j_gene: TRBJ2-7
d_gene: -
v_gene: TRBV30

CDR3aa: CASSLGGPSSYNEQFF
CDR3nt: TGTGCCAGCAGTTTGGGGGGGCCAAGCTCCTACAATGAGCAGTTCTTC
j_gene: TRBJ2-1
d_gene: -
v_gene: TRBV6-5

CDR3aa: CAISESGDIRYGYTF
CDR3nt: TGTGCCATCAGTGAGTCGGGGGATATCCGGTATGGCTACACCTTC
j_gene: TRBJ1-2
d_gene: -
v_gene: TRBV10-3

CDR3aa: CSVALGSYEQYF
CDR3nt: TGCAGCGTGGCCCTAGGATCCTACGAGCAGTACTTC
j_gene: TRBJ2-7
d_gene: -
v_gene: TRBV29-1

CDR3aa: CASSRLLASGTETQYF
CDR3nt: TGTGCCAGCAGCCGATTGCTGGCCAGCGGGACCGAGACCCAGTACTTC
j_gene: TRBJ2-5
d_gene: TRBD2
v_gene: TRBV7-2

CDR3aa: CASSATGRGTEAFF
CDR3nt: TGTGCCAGCAGCGCTACAGGGAGGGGAACTGAAGCTTTCTTT
j_gene: TRBJ1-1
d_gene: -
v_gene: TRBV9